This is a list of T cell receptor beta chains from one sample in a study of cytomegalovirus exposure and HLA in healthy donors. Produced via immunoSEQ multiplex PCR; TCRdb's table is partial and in-frame only. The data show 100,000 or so clones, roughly 80% seen once. The sample was PBMCs. These receptors all stem from a man in his thirties or forties in good health and CMV-seropositive. CDR3s include the opening cysteine and the closing phenylalanine or tryptophan. A D gene is named only where the DNA matches it firmly. Clone size is not always given. Where it is, it says once, few, many or a class for expanded clones.

v_call	d_call	j_call	clone_size	cdr3_aa	cdr3_nt
TRBV2	TRBD2	TRBJ2-3	-	CASSVWTSVSDTQYF	TGTGCCAGCAGTGTCTGGACTAGCGTCTCCGATACGCAGTATTTT
TRBV30	-	TRBJ1-4	-	CAWSGGRRGGSEKLFF	TGTGCCTGGAGTGGTGGTCGGAGGGGGGGTAGTGAAAAACTGTTTTTT
TRBV5-1	TRBD1	TRBJ2-7	few	CASSLAVGTGPWEQYF	TGCGCCAGCAGCTTGGCTGTAGGGACAGGGCCTTGGGAGCAGTACTTC
TRBV4-1	TRBD2	TRBJ2-7	-	CASSQVLGGGLTYEQYF	TGCGCCAGCAGCCAAGTTCTCGGCGGGGGGCTGACGTACGAGCAGTACTTC
TRBV2	-	TRBJ1-5	-	CASRVRGQPQHF	TGTGCCAGCAGGGTCAGGGGTCAGCCCCAGCATTTT
TRBV4-2	TRBD2	TRBJ2-3	-	CASSRGGARSDTQYF	TGTGCCAGCAGCCGCGGGGGGGCGAGATCAGATACGCAGTATTTT
TRBV6-1	TRBD1	TRBJ1-5	few	CASSETGAKGNQPQHF	TGTGCCAGCAGTGAAACAGGGGCCAAGGGCAATCAGCCCCAGCATTTT
TRBV7-2	TRBD2	TRBJ2-1	-	CASSLGLAGNEQFF	TGTGCCAGCAGCTTAGGCCTAGCGGGGAATGAGCAGTTCTTC
TRBV4-1	-	TRBJ1-3	few	CASSQEVNRNSGNTIYF	TGCGCCAGCAGCCAAGAAGTGAACAGGAACTCTGGAAACACCATATATTTT
TRBV11-3	TRBD2	TRBJ2-3	-	CASSLVASGAKSDTQYF	TGTGCCAGCAGCTTAGTAGCTAGCGGGGCGAAATCAGATACGCAGTATTTT
TRBV5-4	-	TRBJ1-2	-	CASSLEGAGEPYGYTF	TGTGCCAGCAGCTTGGAAGGGGCAGGGGAACCCTATGGCTACACCTTC
TRBV7-9	-	TRBJ2-6	-	CASSFRQVAGANVLTF	TGTGCCAGCAGCTTCCGACAGGTTGCTGGGGCCAACGTCCTGACTTTC
TRBV4-1	TRBD2	TRBJ2-3	-	CASSQERGNTDTQYF	TGCGCCAGCAGCCAAGAGCGGGGGAACACAGATACGCAGTATTTT
TRBV4-3	-	TRBJ1-2	-	CASSQDLSGAGGYGYTF	TGCGCCAGCAGCCAAGATCTGAGCGGCGCCGGGGGCTATGGCTACACCTTC
TRBV11-3	-	TRBJ2-7	-	CASSLGGSEGYEQYF	TGTGCCAGCAGCTTAGGAGGGTCGGAAGGCTACGAGCAGTACTTC
TRBV29-1	TRBD1	TRBJ2-1	-	CSVARDSNEQFF	TGCAGCGTAGCCCGGGACAGCAATGAGCAGTTCTTC
TRBV29-1	TRBD2	TRBJ2-2	-	CSVLEAGGTTGELFF	TGCAGCGTCCTAGAGGCGGGGGGCACCACCGGGGAGCTGTTTTTT
TRBV5-1	TRBD1	TRBJ1-2	-	CASSDLTGRGYGYTF	TGCGCCAGCAGCGACCTGACAGGGCGAGGCTATGGCTACACCTTC
TRBV7-9	-	TRBJ1-1	-	CASSFTRGNTEAFF	TGTGCCAGCAGCTTTACCAGAGGGAACACTGAAGCTTTCTTT
TRBV29-1	TRBD1	TRBJ2-7	-	CSVKLTGGIDEQYF	TGCAGCGTTAAATTGACAGGGGGCATCGACGAGCAGTACTTC